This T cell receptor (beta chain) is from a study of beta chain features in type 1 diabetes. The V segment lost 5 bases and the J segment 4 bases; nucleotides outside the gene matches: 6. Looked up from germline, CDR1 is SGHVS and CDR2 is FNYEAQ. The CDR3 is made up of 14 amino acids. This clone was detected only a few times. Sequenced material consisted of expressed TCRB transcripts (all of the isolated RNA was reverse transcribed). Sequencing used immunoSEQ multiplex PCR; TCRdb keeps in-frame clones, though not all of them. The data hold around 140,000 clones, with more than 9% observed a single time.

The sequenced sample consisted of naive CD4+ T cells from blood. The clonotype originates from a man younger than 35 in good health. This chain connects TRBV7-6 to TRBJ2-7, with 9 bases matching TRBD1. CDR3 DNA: TGTGCCAGCAGCCTCGGGACAGGGCCTTACGAGCAGTACTTC. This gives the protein CASSLGTGPYEQYF.